Following are 22 T cell receptor beta chains from one sample sequenced in a study of OX40 agonist ivuxolimab in advanced cancers. This table comes from immunoSEQ multiplex PCR, and its TCRdb copy is limited to in-frame clones, with some not included. The sample includes nearly 70,000 clones, roughly four fifths seen only once; the top ten take more than 1.4%. The sample consisted of CD4+ or CD8+ T cells sorted from blood, taken in a trial of the OX40 agonist ivuxolimab. The source is an adult with an advanced solid tumor such as melanoma, head and neck, liver or kidney cancer.

V gene TRBV28 combines with J gene TRBJ2-7, with 9 bases lining up with TRBD1. The CDR3 spans 14 residues. V lost 8 bases to trimming and J lost 5 bases; unmatched junction nucleotides: 10. Germline V gene data show CDR1 as MDHEN and CDR2 as SYDVKM. The CDR3 loop is CASAETGGRDEQYF. As DNA, the CDR3 is TGTGCCAGCGCGGAGACAGGGGGGCGCGACGAGCAGTACTTC.

CDR3 DNA: TGCGCCAGCAGGTTTCGTGACAGGGGCGGGACTGAAGCTTTCTTT. It is translated as CASRFRDRGGTEAFF. The V gene is TRBV5-1, the J gene TRBJ1-1, with 8 bases fitting TRBD1. Trimming at V came to 5 bases and at J to 5 bases, leaving 11 bases not matched to a gene. Germline-derived CDR1 and CDR2 are SGHRS and YFSETQ. CDR3 length: 15 residues. Using reference TRBV5-1 and TRBJ1-1 for the parts outside the CDR3, the full variable domain is KAGVTQTPRYLIKTRGQQVTLSCSPISGHRSVSWYQQTPGQGLQFLFEYFSETQRNKGNFPGRFSGRQFSNSRSEMNVSTLELGDSALYLCASRFRDRGGTEAFFGQGTRLTVV.

This clone was seen a few times. The chain is built from TRBV19 and TRBJ1-1; maybe TRBD1 (6 bases). Germline CDR1 LNHDA, CDR2 SQIVND (reference sequence). V was clipped by 7 bases and J by 1 base, with 13 bases between them. This CDR3 has 14 residues. CDR3 region: CASTQRGKNTEAFF. Here the CDR3 DNA reads TGTGCCAGTACTCAGAGGGGGAAGAACACTGAAGCTTTCTTT.

V is TRBV30 and J is TRBJ2-7; TRBD1 is a possible D gene (5 bases). V lost 5 bases, J lost 5 bases, and 16 bases lay in between. There are 13 residues in the CDR3. Germline V CDR1 and CDR2: GTSNPN, SVGIG (reference sequence). CDR3 coding DNA: TGTGCCTGGCGTAATTCTCCAGGGAACGAGCAGTACTTC. Amino acids: CAWRNSPGNEQYF.

V and J are TRBV29-1 and TRBJ1-5; TRBD1 agrees at 8 bases. Trimming removed 8 bases from V and 1 base from J; junction bases left unmatched: 4. Per the germline V gene, CDR1 is SQVTM and CDR2 is ANQGSEA. The CDR3 is 13 amino acids. CDR3 sequence (DNA): TGCAGCACCTGGACAGGGAGCAATCAGCCCCAGCATTTT. Translated: CSTWTGSNQPQHF.

This chain joins TRBV7-9 and TRBJ1-3; D is undetermined. The V end was cut by 3 bases, the J end by 8 bases, with 5 bases between. This CDR3 is 11 amino acids long. Germline values: CDR1 SEHNR, CDR2 FQNEAQ (reference sequence). This CDR3 reads CASSFLDTIYF. Here the CDR3 DNA reads TGTGCCAGCAGCTTTTTGGACACCATATATTTT.

The chain couples TRBV6-1 to TRBJ1-2; D unresolved. The CDR3 is 13 amino acids. The germline V and J ends were trimmed by 4 bases and 0 bases, with 6 bases remaining between them. Germline assignment: CDR1 MNHNS and CDR2 SASEGT. The CDR3: CASSAQANYGYTF. CDR3 bases: TGTGCCAGCAGTGCACAAGCTAACTATGGCTACACCTTC.

The V gene is TRBV5-1, the J gene TRBJ2-5; 9 positions agree with TRBD2. This CDR3 is built from 15 residues. Trimming at V came to 4 bases and at J to 5 bases, leaving 9 bases not matched to a gene. CDR1 and CDR2 (germline): SGHRS, YFSETQ. CDR3 nucleotide sequence: TGCGCCAGCAGCGATTTAGCGGGGGCCGGGGAGACCCAGTACTTC. It is translated as CASSDLAGAGETQYF.

The J gene is TRBJ1-4, the V gene TRBV27; TRBD1 might be the D (5 bases). The V end was cut by 5 bases, the J end by 6 bases, with 13 bases between. The CDR3 extends over 14 amino acids. The germline gives CDR1 MNHEY, CDR2 SMNVEV (reference sequence). CDR3 sequence reads: CASSRMGVDEKLFF. CDR3 nucleotide sequence: TGTGCCAGCAGTCGGATGGGGGTAGATGAAAAACTGTTTTTT.

The count of this clone is one. The gene calls are TRBV9 and TRBJ1-2; 9 nucleotides line up with TRBD1. V gave up 4 bases and J gave up 2 bases; unmatched junction bases: 9. The CDR3 is 16 residues long. Per germline, CDR1 SGDLS and CDR2 YYNGEE. The CDR3 loop reads CASSLRSGQGNYGYTF. As DNA, the CDR3 is TGTGCCAGCAGCTTGCGGTCGGGACAGGGCAACTATGGCTACACCTTC.

This sequence joins TRBV18 and TRBJ1-1; D is possibly TRBD1 (6 bases). V gave up 3 bases and J gave up 2 bases, with 16 bases separating them. CDR3 length: 16 amino acids. CDR1 and CDR2 (germline): KGHSH, LQKENI. For the CDR3, the DNA is TGTGCCAGCTCACCTCGACAGGTAGGGCGCAACACTGAAGCTTTCTTT. Translated: CASSPRQVGRNTEAFF.

This chain uses TRBV9 with TRBJ1-1, with D perhaps TRBD1 (5 bases). Germline lookup yields CDR1 SGDLS and CDR2 YYNGEE. The CDR3 covers 14 residues. Between the trimmed V and J ends, which lost 0 bases and 8 bases, there was a span of 14 bases. CDR3 nucleotides: TGTGCCAGCAGCGTAGTTGCGGGGGGGAGAGAAGCTTTCTTT. Its protein product is CASSVVAGGREAFF.

This chain uses TRBV6-5 with TRBJ2-1; D is uncertain. The length of the CDR3 is 13 residues. Trimming cost V 2 bases and J 4 bases, with 6 bases left between them. From germline, CDR1 is MNHEY and CDR2 SVGAGI. As DNA, the CDR3 is TGTGCCAGCAGTTACCAACAGTACAATGAGCAGTTCTTC. This translates into CASSYQQYNEQFF.

This clone has just a few counts. The genes are TRBV10-2 and TRBJ2-5; D is unclear. Germline CDR1 and CDR2: WSHSY and SAAADI. V gave up 3 bases and J gave up 7 bases, with 12 bases separating them. This CDR3 has 13 amino acids. CDR3 DNA sequence: TGCGCCAGCAGTGAAGTAGGTCTTGGGACCCAGTACTTC. Encoded protein: CASSEVGLGTQYF.

This chain joins TRBV2 and TRBJ2-7; 11 nucleotides align to TRBD1. Per germline, CDR1 SNHLY and CDR2 FYNNEI. V was clipped by 5 bases and J by 8 bases; unmatched bases: 8. CDR3 length: 14 residues. Here the CDR3 DNA reads TGTGCCAGCAGTAAGGGACAGGGGGTGGAAAAGCAGTACTTC. It encodes CASSKGQGVEKQYF.

This chain links TRBV7-2 with TRBJ2-2, with D tentatively TRBD2 (6 bases). Germline CDR1 SGHTA, CDR2 FQGNSA. V was clipped by 7 bases and J by 8 bases, with 14 bases between them. The CDR3 sequence is 13 residues long. The CDR3 nucleotides read TGTGCCAGCAATCCTCTCCGGGGGGGGGAGCTGTTTTTT. Amino acids: CASNPLRGGELFF. The full variable domain, rest sourced from reference TRBV7-2 and TRBJ2-2, is GAGVSQSPSNKVTEKGKDVELRCDPISGHTALYWYRQSLGQGLEFLIYFQGNSAPDKSGLPSDRFSAERTGGSVSTLTIQRTQQEDSAVYLCASNPLRGGELFFGEGSRLTVL.

The rearrangement joins TRBV5-4 to TRBJ2-3; 8 bases line up with TRBD2. Trimming cost V 4 bases and J 5 bases; bases outside gene matches: 6. This CDR3 has 14 residues. The germline V gene has CDR1 SGHNT and CDR2 YYREEE (reference sequence). This CDR3 reads CASSPGGKGDTQYF. The CDR3 nucleotides are TGTGCCAGCAGCCCGGGGGGGAAGGGAGATACGCAGTATTTT.

The chain uses TRBV11-1 and TRBJ2-5; no reliable D call. The ends were cut back, 1 base at V and 0 bases at J, with 9 bases in the middle. This CDR3 has 15 amino acids. The V gene's germline CDR1 is SGHAT and CDR2 FQDESV (reference sequence). In DNA form, the CDR3 reads TGTGCCAGCAGCTTAGGTTTAGGAAACCAAGAGACCCAGTACTTC. It translates to CASSLGLGNQETQYF.

V usage is TRBV28 and J usage is TRBJ1-2; 9 nucleotides align to TRBD1. Germline V CDR1 and CDR2: MDHEN, SYDVKM. Germline trimming cut 7 bases from V and 2 bases from J; bases unmatched to any gene: 5. The CDR3 covers 14 residues. This CDR3 reads CASTPGQGNYGYTF. In DNA form, the CDR3 reads TGTGCCAGCACGCCGGGACAGGGAAACTATGGCTACACCTTC.

This clone has only a few counts. The rearrangement uses TRBV19 and TRBJ1-2, with 9 positions matching TRBD1. Germline V gives CDR1 LNHDA, CDR2 SQIVND (reference sequence). With V trimmed by 3 bases and J by 8 bases, 10 bases remained unmatched. The CDR3 is 15 amino acids. CDR3 amino acids: CASSIGTGQFRGYTF. The CDR3 DNA follows: TGTGCCAGTAGTATCGGGACAGGGCAATTTCGAGGCTACACCTTC.

The CDR3 nucleotides read TGTGCCACCAGCAGAGGATCTCACAGGGCTGGCTACACCTTC. Translation gives CATSRGSHRAGYTF. V is TRBV15 and J is TRBJ1-2, with a possible D match to TRBD1 (6 bases). Germline CDR1 and CDR2: LNHNV and YYDKDF (reference sequence). The CDR3 contains 14 residues. Trimming shortened V by 1 base and J by 7 bases, and 13 bases separated the two germline ends.

The rearrangement joins TRBV5-1 to TRBJ2-2; no reliable D call. There are 14 residues in the CDR3. Germline V gene lookup returns CDR1 SGHRS and CDR2 YFSETQ. Trimming pared 1 base from V and 1 base from J, leaving 5 bases between. CDR3: CASSLTGNTGELFF. The CDR3 DNA reads TGCGCCAGCAGCTTGACGGGGAACACCGGGGAGCTGTTTTTT.